This T cell receptor beta chain was documented in a study of cytomegalovirus exposure and HLA in healthy donors. Study details: The same platform as the roughly 700 first-cohort repertoires was used for the 120 validation repertoires, a later analysis reported.

A word on this clone: The antigen remains undetermined.

The CDR3 spans 13 residues. Germline V gene sequence: CDR1 LNHDA, CDR2 SQIVND (reference sequence). The V gene end was trimmed by 5 bases and the J gene end by 5 bases; junction bases not matched to a gene: 2. Findings of the study overall: The classifier reportedly diagnosed cytomegalovirus status with high specificity and sensitivity. Researchers counted about 150 TCR beta chains as cytomegalovirus-associated. Generally TCR sequences proved uncommon, though certain public TCRs appeared in numerous donors.

The table came from immunoSEQ multiplex PCR; TCRdb's copy has only in-frame clones and leaves some out. This table holds 150,000 or so clones, approximately 86% found once. The rearrangement uses TRBV19 and TRBJ1-4, with 7 positions matching TRBD1. This sequence originates from a man between 18 and 29 years old in good health and CMV-seropositive. Sequenced: PBMCs. The CDR3: CASSSGQNEKLFF. CDR3 DNA sequence: TGTGCCAGTAGTTCGGGACAGAATGAAAAACTGTTTTTT.